In its sample, the clone carrying this T cell receptor beta chain was seen once. Its antigen remains unidentified. The data derive from a study of T cells after posttransplantation cyclophosphamide. The protocol was immunoSEQ multiplex PCR, while the TCRdb copy is restricted to in-frame clones and leaves out a portion. The sample shows about 40,000 clones, 90% of them seen only once. Treatment was busulfan-fludarabine conditioning, a marrow graft, and cyclophosphamide on days +3 and +4. CDR3 length equals 14 residues. Trimming at V came to 4 bases and at J to 7 bases, leaving 7 bases not matched to a gene. Per the germline V gene, CDR1 is KGHSH and CDR2 is LQKENI. Points from the study as a whole: After PTCy, TRB diversity resembled that of CNI/methotrexate controls.

The chain uses TRBV18 and TRBJ1-1; 9 bases line up with TRBD1. This TCR was recovered from a male patient between 60 and 69 years old who received an allogeneic stem cell transplant from a related donor and was CMV-positive. Some T cells may arise from the graft donor. Here the sequenced sample was PBMCs, taken about 60 days after allogeneic stem cell transplant with posttransplant cyclophosphamide. The CDR3 region has the DNA TGTGCCAGCTCACGTCTACCGGGACAGGGTGAAGCTTTCTTT. It encodes CASSRLPGQGEAFF.